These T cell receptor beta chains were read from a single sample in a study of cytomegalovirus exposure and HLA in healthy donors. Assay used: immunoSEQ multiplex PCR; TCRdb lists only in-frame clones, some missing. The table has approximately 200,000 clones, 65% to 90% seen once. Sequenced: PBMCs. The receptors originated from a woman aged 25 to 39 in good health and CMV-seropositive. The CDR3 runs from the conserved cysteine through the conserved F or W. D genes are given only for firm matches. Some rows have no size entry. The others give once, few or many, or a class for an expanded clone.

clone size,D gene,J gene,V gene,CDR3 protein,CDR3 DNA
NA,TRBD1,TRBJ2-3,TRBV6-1,CASSVRTGTSTDTQYF,TGTGCCAGCAGTGTACGGACAGGGACGAGCACAGATACGCAGTATTTT
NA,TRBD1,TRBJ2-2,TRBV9,CASSPRQGTTGELFF,TGTGCCAGCAGCCCAAGACAGGGGACCACCGGGGAGCTGTTTTTT
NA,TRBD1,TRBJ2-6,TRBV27,CASRVGTAGANVLTF,TGTGCCAGCAGAGTCGGGACAGCTGGGGCCAACGTCCTGACTTTC
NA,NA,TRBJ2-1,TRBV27,CASSFEEGAYNEQFF,TGTGCCAGCAGTTTCGAGGAGGGCGCCTACAATGAGCAGTTCTTC
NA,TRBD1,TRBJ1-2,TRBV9,CASSASLPGGAGYGYTF,TGTGCCAGCAGCGCGAGTCTTCCAGGGGGCGCGGGCTATGGCTACACCTTC
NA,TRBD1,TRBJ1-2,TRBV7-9,CASISLDEGAYGYTF,TGTGCCAGCATCTCACTGGACGAGGGGGCGTACGGCTACACCTTC
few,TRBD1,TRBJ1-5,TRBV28,CASSTGTGEDQPQHF,TGTGCCAGCAGTACCGGGACAGGGGAAGATCAGCCCCAGCATTTT
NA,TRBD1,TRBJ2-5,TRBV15,CATSREPQGIGTQYF,TGTGCCACCAGCAGAGAACCACAGGGGATCGGGACCCAGTACTTC
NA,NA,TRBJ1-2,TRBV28,CASTGQTYGYTF,TGTGCCAGCACTGGACAGACCTATGGCTACACCTTC
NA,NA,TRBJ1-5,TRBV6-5,CASSYRPGGNQPQHF,TGTGCCAGCAGTTATAGGCCAGGGGGCAATCAGCCCCAGCATTTT
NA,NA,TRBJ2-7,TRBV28,CASRVTGNNEQYF,TGTGCCAGCAGAGTAACAGGGAACAACGAGCAGTACTTC
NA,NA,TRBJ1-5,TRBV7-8,CASSRRGARDQPQHF,TGTGCCAGCAGCCGCCGGGGGGCACGGGATCAGCCCCAGCATTTT
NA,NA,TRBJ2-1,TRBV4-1,CASSHPGLSSYNEQFF,TGCGCCAGCAGCCATCCTGGCTTAAGCTCCTACAATGAGCAGTTCTTC
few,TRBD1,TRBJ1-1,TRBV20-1,CSAAGTGEAFF,TGCAGTGCTGCCGGGACAGGTGAAGCTTTCTTT
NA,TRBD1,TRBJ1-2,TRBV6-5,CATRQGAGYGYTF,TGTGCCACCCGACAGGGGGCTGGATATGGCTACACCTTC
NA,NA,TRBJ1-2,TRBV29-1,CSVEGAANYGYTF,TGCAGCGTTGAGGGGGCAGCGAACTATGGCTACACCTTC
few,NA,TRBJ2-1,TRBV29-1,CSVEYRARAIRNMPQFF,TGCAGCGTTGAATATAGAGCCAGGGCTATTCGAAACATGCCGCAGTTCTTC
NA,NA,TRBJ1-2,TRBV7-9,CASSLEGGGYTF,TGTGCCAGCAGCTTGGAGGGTGGCGGCTACACCTTC
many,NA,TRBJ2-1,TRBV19,CASSIILVLGVGEQFF,TGTGCCAGTAGTATCATCCTAGTCCTCGGAGTCGGTGAGCAGTTCTTC
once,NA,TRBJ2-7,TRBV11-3,CASSLGHDEQYF,TGTGCCAGCAGCTTAGGTCATGACGAGCAGTACTTC